The T cell receptor (beta chain) under discussion was sequenced for a study of T cell repertoires in cytomegalovirus infection. TCRdb ran MiXCR on the reads and lists one entry per CDR3 protein. The data show approximately 990,000 distinct CDR3 sequences, approximately 32% seen once. Germline V gives CDR1 MRHNA, CDR2 SNTAGT. Trimming cost V 3 bases and J 2 bases; bases outside gene matches: 8. The CDR3 consists of 16 residues. This clonotype was recorded many times. Its specificity is not known. The input for sequencing was cultured CD8+ T cells from PBMCs, taken from culture after CMV antigen stimulation. This receptor was obtained from a human donor in good health (CMV status not recorded). Some clones in this sample may be carry-over from other donors' samples. The J gene is TRBJ2-3, the V gene TRBV6-4; 7 bases fit TRBD2. CDR3 in DNA: TGTGCCAGCAGTGAAGCTGGGACTAAAAACACAGATACGCAGTATTTT. Translating it yields CASSEAGTKNTDTQYF.